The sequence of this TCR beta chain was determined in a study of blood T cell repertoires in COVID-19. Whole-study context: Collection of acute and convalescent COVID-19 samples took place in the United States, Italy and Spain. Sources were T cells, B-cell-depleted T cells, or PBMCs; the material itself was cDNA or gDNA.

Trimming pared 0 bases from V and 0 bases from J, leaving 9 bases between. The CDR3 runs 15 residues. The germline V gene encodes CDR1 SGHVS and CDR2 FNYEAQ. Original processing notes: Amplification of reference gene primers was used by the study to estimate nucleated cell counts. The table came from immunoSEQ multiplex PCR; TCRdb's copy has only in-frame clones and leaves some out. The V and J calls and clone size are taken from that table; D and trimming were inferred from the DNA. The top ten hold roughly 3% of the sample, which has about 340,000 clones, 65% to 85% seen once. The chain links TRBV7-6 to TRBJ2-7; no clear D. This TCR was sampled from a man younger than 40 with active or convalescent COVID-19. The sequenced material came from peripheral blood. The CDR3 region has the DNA TGTGCCAGCAGCTTAGCCCCAGAGCGCTCCTACGAGCAGTACTTC. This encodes CASSLAPERSYEQYF. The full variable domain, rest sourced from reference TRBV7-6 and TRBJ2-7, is GAGVSQSPRYKVTKRGQDVALRCDPISGHVSLYWYRQALGQGPEFLTYFNYEAQQDKSGLPNDRFSAERPEGSISTLTIQRTEQRDSAMYRCASSLAPERSYEQYFGPGTRLTVT.